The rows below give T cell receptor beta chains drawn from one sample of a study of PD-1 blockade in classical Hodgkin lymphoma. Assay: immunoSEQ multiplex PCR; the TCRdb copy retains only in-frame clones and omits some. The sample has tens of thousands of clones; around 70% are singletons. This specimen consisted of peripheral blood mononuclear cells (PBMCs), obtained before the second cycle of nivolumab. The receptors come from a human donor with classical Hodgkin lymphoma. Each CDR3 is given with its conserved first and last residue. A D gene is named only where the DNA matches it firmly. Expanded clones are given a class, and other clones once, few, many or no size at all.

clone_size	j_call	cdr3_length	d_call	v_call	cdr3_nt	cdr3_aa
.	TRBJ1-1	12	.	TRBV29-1	TGCAGCGTTGATTTCGCCCTCCGGGGAGCTTTCTTT	CSVDFALRGAFF
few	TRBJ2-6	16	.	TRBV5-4	TGTGCCAGCAGAGATTCTCCTTCCTCTGGGGCCAACGTCCTGACTTTC	CASRDSPSSGANVLTF
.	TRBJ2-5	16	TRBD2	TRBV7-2	TGTGCCAGCAGCTTAGCGATAGCGGGGCTGCGAGGGACCCAGTACTTC	CASSLAIAGLRGTQYF
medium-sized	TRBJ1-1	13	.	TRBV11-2	TGTGCCAGCACCCCGGGAGGGGTCACTGAAGCTTTCTTT	CASTPGGVTEAFF
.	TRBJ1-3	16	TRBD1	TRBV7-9	TGTGCCAGCAGTGAGGGACAGCCTGCTTCTGGAAACACCATATATTTT	CASSEGQPASGNTIYF
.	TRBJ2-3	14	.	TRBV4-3	TGCGCCAGCAGCCCCGGGGGTGAGAGAGATACGCAGTATTTT	CASSPGGERDTQYF
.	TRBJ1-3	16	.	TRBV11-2	TGTGCCAGCAGCTTAGTTGGGACGAGCTCTGGAAACACCATATATTTT	CASSLVGTSSGNTIYF
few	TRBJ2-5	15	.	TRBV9	TGTGCCAGCAGCGTTGACCAGGGGGGCCAAGAGACCCAGTACTTC	CASSVDQGGQETQYF
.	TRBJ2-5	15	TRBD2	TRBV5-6	TGTGCCAGCAGCTCGCCCCATGCGGGGGGGCCGACCCAGTACTTC	CASSSPHAGGPTQYF
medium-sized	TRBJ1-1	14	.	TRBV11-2	TGTGCCAGCAGCTTAGTCACAGGGCCCACTGAAGCTTTCTTT	CASSLVTGPTEAFF
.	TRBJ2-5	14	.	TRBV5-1	TGCGCCAGCAGCTTGGCCCGCTCAGAAGAGACCCAGTACTTC	CASSLARSEETQYF
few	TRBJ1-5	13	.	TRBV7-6	TGTGCCAGCAGCTTAGATATCAATCAGCCCCAGCATTTT	CASSLDINQPQHF
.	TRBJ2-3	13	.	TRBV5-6	TGTGCCAGCAGCTTGGGGGAGCCAGATACGCAGTATTTT	CASSLGEPDTQYF
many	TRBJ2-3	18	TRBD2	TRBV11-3	TGTGCCAGCAGCTTAGGACTAGCGGGGGGGCCTGGCACAGATACGCAGTATTTT	CASSLGLAGGPGTDTQYF
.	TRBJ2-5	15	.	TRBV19	TGTGCCAGTAGTCGGGCGGGCTTAGGACAAGAGACCCAGTACTTC	CASSRAGLGQETQYF
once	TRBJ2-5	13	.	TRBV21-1	TGTGCCGTTAGACAGGGGAACCAAGAGACCCAGTACTTC	CAVRQGNQETQYF
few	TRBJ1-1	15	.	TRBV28	TGTGCCAGCAGTTTCTCAGGGGCATCCTTTACTGGAGCTTTCTTT	CASSFSGASFTGAFF
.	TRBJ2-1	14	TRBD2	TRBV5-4	TGTGCCAGCAGGAGCGGGGGGGCTAGCGACGAGCAGTTCTTC	CASRSGGASDEQFF
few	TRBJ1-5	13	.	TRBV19	TGTGCCAGTAGTAGCCAGGATGGGAATCCCCAGCATTTT	CASSSQDGNPQHF
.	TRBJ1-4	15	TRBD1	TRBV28	TGTGCCAGCAGTCCCTTAAGACAGGGTTCGGGAAAACTGTTTTTT	CASSPLRQGSGKLFF
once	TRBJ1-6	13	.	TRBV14	TGTGCCAGCAGCCAAGAGAGGGGTTCACCCCTCCACTTT	CASSQERGSPLHF
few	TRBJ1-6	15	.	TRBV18	TGTGCCAGCTCACCACTCGAGGGTTCCAATTCACCCCTCCACTTT	CASSPLEGSNSPLHF
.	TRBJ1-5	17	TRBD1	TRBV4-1	TGCGCCAGCAGCCAAGCCAGTACAGGGGCCCCGAATCAGCCCCAGCATTTT	CASSQASTGAPNQPQHF
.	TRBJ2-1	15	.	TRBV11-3	TGTGCCAGCAGCTTGGGAAACCGGGATTACAATGAGCAGTTCTTC	CASSLGNRDYNEQFF
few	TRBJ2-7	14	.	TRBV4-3	TGCGCCAGCAGCCAAGATCGGGGCCCCTACGAGCAGTACTTC	CASSQDRGPYEQYF
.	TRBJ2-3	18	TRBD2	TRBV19	TGTGCCAGTAGGAGTGATAGCGGGGGGCCGAGGGGCGCAGATACGCAGTATTTT	CASRSDSGGPRGADTQYF
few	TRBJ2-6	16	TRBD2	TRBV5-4	TGTGCCAGCAGCTTAGGCGGGAGTGGTGGGGCCAACGTCCTGACTTTC	CASSLGGSGGANVLTF
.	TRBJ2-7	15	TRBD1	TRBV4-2	TGTGCCAGCAGCCAAGAACGGACAGGGACCTACGAGCAGTACTTC	CASSQERTGTYEQYF